This entry describes one T cell receptor beta chain. What it binds is not known. CDR3 length equals 14 residues. CDR1 and CDR2 from the germline V gene are SEHNR and FQNEAQ (reference sequence). This entry is derived from a study of monozygotic twins with inflammatory bowel disease. Findings of the study overall: Repertoire similarity matched across concordant and discordant twins, perhaps owing to limited power.

TCRdb re-called the 5' RACE reads and shows each CDR3 protein once, DNA omitted. The table lists just over 300,000 distinct CDR3 sequences. Sequencing used blood. The TCR sequence derives from a human donor with ulcerative colitis or Crohn's disease, or a healthy co-twin of an affected twin (not recorded which). The rearrangement joins TRBV7-9 to TRBJ2-7; TCRdb designates TRBD1, a call that cannot be tested without DNA. CDR3 region: CASSTGTGTYEQYF.